Sequencing of this T cell receptor beta chain was carried out in a study of cytomegalovirus exposure and HLA in healthy donors. Study-wide points: A few chains linked to CMV were shown in vitro to be specific for CMV antigens. Clusters of TCRs from the first cohort tended to co-occur in the 95 to 150 validation repertoires (as a later analysis found). Some TCR beta chains (around 180 of them) were listed as cytomegalovirus-associated.

Using immunoSEQ multiplex PCR, the repertoire was profiled, and TCRdb retains in-frame clones only, with some absent. The data show roughly 75,000 clones, nearly 95% seen once. CDR1 is SGHRS and CDR2 is YFSETQ in the germline V gene. V dropped 6 bases and J dropped 4; count of bases not matched to a gene: 7. The CDR3 totals 13 residues. About this clone itself: What it binds is not known.

This chain connects TRBV5-1 to TRBJ2-7; 7 bases agree with TRBD1. This receptor was identified in a woman younger than 30 in good health and CMV-seronegative. The source material was PBMCs. The CDR3 protein is CASTRGQTYEQYF. In DNA, the CDR3 is TGCGCCAGCACCAGGGGACAGACATACGAGCAGTACTTC. The full variable domain, with the rest looked up from reference TRBV5-1 and TRBJ2-7, is KAGVTQTPRYLIKTRGQQVTLSCSPISGHRSVSWYQQTPGQGLQFLFEYFSETQRNKGNFPGRFSGRQFSNSRSEMNVSTLELGDSALYLCASTRGQTYEQYFGPGTRLTVT.